This T cell receptor (beta chain) derives from a study of cytomegalovirus exposure and HLA in healthy donors. Looking at the study overall: Some 85 million unique TCRs from HLA-typed donors were held in an early data release.

The V end lost 0 bases, the J end lost 3 bases, and 15 bases lay between the germline ends. This CDR3 is built from 16 residues. Germline CDR1 and CDR2: LGHNA and YSLEER. The table lists this clone with a few counts. Its antigen remains unidentified. Primers included in the PCR were 60 Vbeta and 13 Jbeta primers. Sequencing was performed with immunoSEQ multiplex PCR; in TCRdb, only in-frame clones are kept and a portion is missing. The sample consists of 270,000 or so clones, roughly 88% of them appearing once. Overall study results and limits: It was only CMV serostatus that was available as immune exposure information. Presence/absence analyses treated sequencing depth as roughly uniform across donors.

The clonotype comes from a man aged 35 to 55 in good health and CMV-seropositive. The chain links TRBV4-3 to TRBJ2-7, with a possible D match to TRBD2 (5 bases). The sample consisted of PBMCs. CDR3 region: CASSQDIGEGHYEQYF. The CDR3 DNA sequence: TGCGCCAGCAGCCAAGATATCGGTGAGGGTCACTACGAGCAGTACTTC.